These 30 T cell receptor beta chains were all obtained from the same sample, sequenced in a study of cytomegalovirus exposure and HLA in healthy donors. Vbeta (60) and Jbeta (13) primers were used in the PCR. Measured with immunoSEQ multiplex PCR; TCRdb has only the in-frame clones, and not every one. The sample shows more than 110,000 clones, 80% of them seen only once. The specimen sequenced was PBMCs. The receptors stem from a man over 45 in good health and CMV-seronegative.

The chain has TRBV18 and TRBJ2-1, with 11 bases matching TRBD2. Germline trimming cut 2 bases from V and 8 bases from J; bases unmatched to any gene: 11. CDR3 size: 17 residues. Germline CDR1 and CDR2: KGHSH and LQKENI. The CDR3 loop is CASSPGAVAGGPDEQFF. The CDR3 DNA reads as TGTGCCAGCTCACCAGGGGCCGTAGCGGGGGGGCCTGATGAGCAGTTCTTC. The full variable domain, its missing parts supplied by reference TRBV18 and TRBJ2-1, is NAGVMQNPRHLVRRRGQEARLRCSPMKGHSHVYWYRQLPEEGLKFMVYLQKENIIDESGMPKERFSAEFPKEGPSILRIQQVVRGDSAAYFCASSPGAVAGGPDEQFFGPGTRLTVL.

The rearrangement joins TRBV20-1 to TRBJ2-7; maybe TRBD1 (5 bases). Trimming took 7 bases from V and 4 from J, leaving 11 bases between them. The germline V gene has CDR1 DFQATT and CDR2 SNEGSKA (reference sequence). This CDR3 is built from 11 residues. The CDR3 bases are TGCAGTGTAAAAGGGGCGTACGAGCAGTACTTC. Translation: CSVKGAYEQYF.

The CDR3 DNA reads as TGTGCCAGCAGTTACTGGGGGACAGGGAGTGAAGCTTTCTTT. This gives the protein CASSYWGTGSEAFF. The chain carries TRBV6-5 and TRBJ1-1; 9 nucleotides line up with TRBD1. Germline loops: CDR1 MNHEY, CDR2 SVGAGI. The CDR3 is 14 residues long. The junction had 4 bases not matched to a gene; V was cut back by 1 base and J by 7 bases.

This chain's CDR3 is CASSDSGGGFGGYTF. The CDR3 DNA follows: TGTGCCAGCAGTGACTCTGGGGGAGGCTTCGGGGGCTACACCTTC. The chain recombines TRBV6-4 with TRBJ1-2; D possibly corresponds to TRBD1 (5 bases). The CDR3 runs to 15 residues. V was clipped by 0 bases and J by 8 bases, with 16 bases between them. Germline V CDR1 and CDR2: MRHNA, SNTAGT.

There are a few counts of this clone. The chain joins TRBV15 to TRBJ1-2; D gene unclear. The length of the CDR3 is 14 residues. The V and J ends lost 0 bases and 3 bases respectively, with 8 bases between them. Germline-derived CDR1 and CDR2 are LNHNV and YYDKDF (reference sequence). CDR3 nucleotide sequence: TGTGCCACCAGCAGAGATCGGGAGTACTATGGCTACACCTTC. It yields the protein CATSRDREYYGYTF. Based on the CDR3 plus reference TRBV15 and TRBJ1-2, the full variable domain is DAMVIQNPRYQVTQFGKPVTLSCSQTLNHNVMYWYQQKSSQAPKLLFHYYDKDFNNEADTPDNFQSRRPNTSFCFLDIRSPGLGDTAMYLCATSRDREYYGYTFGSGTRLTVV.

This rearrangement joins TRBV5-4 to TRBJ2-2, with D possibly TRBD1 on 6 matching bases. This CDR3 spans 13 amino acids. CDR1 is SGHNT, CDR2 YYREEE, per germline (reference sequence). V shed 6 bases and J shed 3 bases, with 9 bases lying between them. Here the CDR3 reads CASKDRDTGELFF. The CDR3 DNA sequence: TGTGCCAGCAAGGACAGAGACACCGGGGAGCTGTTTTTT.

The chain has TRBV27 and TRBJ2-6, with TRBD2 matching 7 bases. Germline V CDR1 and CDR2: MNHEY, SMNVEV (reference sequence). After removal of 3 bases from V and 1 base from J, the junction contained 3 bases not matched to a gene. This CDR3 contains 16 residues. CDR3 in amino acids: CASSLWGGSGANVLTF. CDR3 coding DNA: TGTGCCAGCAGTTTGTGGGGGGGGTCTGGGGCCAACGTCCTGACTTTC.

The V call is TRBV10-3, the J call TRBJ2-1; TRBD2 matches 10 bases. Germline CDR1 is ENHRY and CDR2 is SYGVKD. The CDR3 contains 16 residues. After removal of 8 bases from V and 3 bases from J, the junction contained 10 bases not matched to a gene. The DNA of the CDR3 is TGTGCCATCGGTCTAGCGGGAGATCCCCGCTACAATGAGCAGTTCTTC. This codes for CAIGLAGDPRYNEQFF.

The CDR3 reads CASSARTSTDTQYF. As DNA, the CDR3 is TGTGCCAGCAGTGCCAGGACTAGCACAGATACGCAGTATTTT. The V and J genes are TRBV6-4 and TRBJ2-3; D perhaps matches TRBD2 (5 bases). The germline gives CDR1 MRHNA, CDR2 SNTAGT. Trimming left V 4 bases short and J 0 bases short, with 8 bases between. This CDR3 comprises 14 residues.

This clone was found a few times. The chain combines TRBV10-3 with TRBJ1-2, with D unresolved. Germline lookup yields CDR1 ENHRY and CDR2 SYGVKD. The CDR3 consists of 16 residues. Trimming removed 4 bases at V and 2 bases at J, with 17 bases between. The DNA of the CDR3 is TGTGCCATCAGTGCGGCAGGAACCCTTCGAAACTATGGCTACACCTTC. Translation: CAISAAGTLRNYGYTF.

The rearrangement joins TRBV18 to TRBJ2-3; 8 bases map to TRBD2. CDR1 and CDR2 from the germline V gene are KGHSH and LQKENI. Trimming cost V 6 bases and J 1 base; bases outside gene matches: 3. The CDR3 loop spans 14 amino acids. The CDR3 region is CASSSGGGTDTQYF. For the CDR3, the DNA is TGTGCCAGCTCCTCGGGGGGGGGCACAGATACGCAGTATTTT. The full variable domain, its missing parts supplied by reference TRBV18 and TRBJ2-3, is NAGVMQNPRHLVRRRGQEARLRCSPMKGHSHVYWYRQLPEEGLKFMVYLQKENIIDESGMPKERFSAEFPKEGPSILRIQQVVRGDSAAYFCASSSGGGTDTQYFGPGTRLTVL.

This chain connects TRBV9 to TRBJ2-3; D gene uncertain. The CDR3 is 12 amino acids. Trimming pared 0 bases from V and 4 bases from J, leaving 3 bases between. Germline V gene lookup returns CDR1 SGDLS and CDR2 YYNGEE. CDR3 coding DNA: TGTGCCAGCAGCGTAGCGTCAGATACGCAGTATTTT. Residues: CASSVASDTQYF.

The chain uses TRBV7-8 and TRBJ1-3, with 7 bases fitting TRBD1. The ends lost 3 bases at V and 4 bases at J; junction bases unmatched: 3. Germline V gene data show CDR1 as SGHVS and CDR2 as FQNEAQ. This CDR3 is built from 14 residues. CDR3 DNA: TGTGCCAGCAGCTTCCGGGACAGAGGAAACACCATATATTTT. Protein sequence: CASSFRDRGNTIYF.

This clone showed up many times. The CDR3 reads CASSLGQGATEAFF. CDR3 nucleotide sequence: TGTGCCAGCAGTTTAGGGCAGGGGGCCACTGAAGCTTTCTTT. V is TRBV27 and J is TRBJ1-1; 8 bases map to TRBD1. The CDR3 contains 14 residues. Germline CDR1 MNHEY, CDR2 SMNVEV (reference sequence). Germline trimming cut 2 bases from V and 4 bases from J; bases unmatched to any gene: 3.

The V call is TRBV7-6, the J call TRBJ2-6; D perhaps matches TRBD1 (6 bases). Germline CDR1 reads SGHVS; CDR2 reads FNYEAQ. Between the trimmed V and J ends, which lost 5 bases and 1 base, there was a span of 18 bases. The CDR3 extends over 18 amino acids. The CDR3 reads CASSQTRGVLSGANVLTF. Written as DNA, the CDR3 is TGTGCCAGCAGCCAGACCAGGGGTGTGCTTTCTGGGGCCAACGTCCTGACTTTC.

V usage is TRBV19 and J usage is TRBJ1-2; D is uncertain. Deletions cut 5 bases from V and 1 base from J, with 8 bases between. The CDR3 contains 13 residues. From germline, CDR1 is LNHDA and CDR2 SQIVND (reference sequence). CDR3 nucleotides: TGTGCCAGTAGTTATGCGGGTAACTATGGCTACACCTTC. Amino acid sequence: CASSYAGNYGYTF. The full variable domain, with the rest looked up from reference TRBV19 and TRBJ1-2, is DGGITQSPKYLFRKEGQNVTLSCEQNLNHDAMYWYRQDPGQGLRLIYYSQIVNDFQKGDIAEGYSVSREKKESFPLTVTSAQKNPTAFYLCASSYAGNYGYTFGSGTRLTVV.

The chain employs TRBV5-8 and TRBJ2-1, with D possibly matching TRBD1 (6 bases). Trimming left V 3 bases short and J 9 bases short, with 25 bases between. Looked up from germline, CDR1 is SGHTS and CDR2 is YDEGEE. There are 17 residues in the CDR3. The CDR3 is CASSSPDLRDKYPEQFF. The DNA for the CDR3 is TGTGCCAGCAGCTCGCCAGATCTCCGGGACAAATATCCTGAGCAGTTCTTC.

J is TRBJ2-7 and V is TRBV6-5; 9 positions match TRBD1. Germline CDR1 and CDR2: MNHEY and SVGAGI. The CDR3 runs to 15 residues. V shed 6 bases and J 3 bases; nucleotides not matched to a gene: 9. The CDR3 protein is CASRARDRANYEQYF. CDR3 nucleotide sequence: TGTGCCAGCAGGGCTAGGGACAGGGCAAACTACGAGCAGTACTTC.

This chain links TRBV7-9 with TRBJ1-1, with D perhaps matching TRBD1 (6 bases). From germline, CDR1 is SEHNR and CDR2 FQNEAQ (reference sequence). The CDR3 totals 17 residues. The V end was cut by 4 bases, the J end by 0 bases, with 18 bases between. CDR3 loop: CASSSRGDTGLNTEAFF. CDR3 sequence (DNA): TGTGCCAGCAGCTCCAGGGGAGACACAGGGCTGAACACTGAAGCTTTCTTT.

The chain couples TRBV5-6 to TRBJ2-1, with D perhaps TRBD1 (6 bases). V gave up 1 base and J gave up 0 bases, with 8 bases separating them. The CDR3 consists of 15 residues. Germline V gene data show CDR1 as SGHDT and CDR2 as YYEEEE. The CDR3 sequence: CASSLTGSSYNEQFF. The CDR3 DNA reads TGTGCCAGCAGCTTGACAGGGAGCTCCTACAATGAGCAGTTCTTC.

This chain links TRBV28 with TRBJ2-7; D is possibly TRBD2 (6 bases). This CDR3 has 14 amino acids. Germline CDR1 reads MDHEN; CDR2 reads SYDVKM. V dropped 3 bases and J dropped 0 bases, with 9 bases sitting between them. The CDR3 nucleotides read TGTGCCAGCAGTTTTATGGGGGGCTCCTACGAGCAGTACTTC. This gives the protein CASSFMGGSYEQYF.

The chain carries TRBV9 and TRBJ1-1; possibly TRBD1 for D (6 bases). The V gene lost 4 bases and the J gene lost 7 bases, with 14 bases spanning the gap. Germline lookup yields CDR1 SGDLS and CDR2 YYNGEE. The CDR3 runs to 13 residues. CDR3 sequence reads: CASSTPQGGEAFF. CDR3 coding DNA: TGTGCCAGCAGCACCCCCCAAGGGGGTGAAGCTTTCTTT.

This chain uses TRBV5-1 with TRBJ2-5; D is unclear. Germline V gene sequence: CDR1 SGHRS, CDR2 YFSETQ. This CDR3 comprises 14 residues. V gave up 4 bases and J gave up 5 bases, with 15 bases separating them. The CDR3 nucleotides read TGCGCCAGCAGCGCCGCGGAGTTAAAGGAGACCCAGTACTTC. This encodes CASSAAELKETQYF.

This clone showed up just once. This chain links TRBV28 with TRBJ2-7; unclear D gene. CDR3 length: 17 amino acids. Deletions cut 10 bases from V and 0 bases from J, with 25 bases between. Germline values: CDR1 MDHEN, CDR2 SYDVKM. Here the CDR3 DNA reads TGTGCCACTCATCCCATTACACAGCAATACTTCTCCTACGAGCAGTACTTC. Amino acids: CATHPITQQYFSYEQYF.

V usage is TRBV27 and J usage is TRBJ2-2; 10 nucleotides align to TRBD2. The CDR3 loop spans 16 amino acids. Losses at the gene ends were 4 bases for V and 1 base for J; bases not matched to a gene: 3. Germline lookup yields CDR1 MNHEY and CDR2 SMNVEV (reference sequence). CDR3 region: CASSSLAGLNTGELFF. The CDR3 DNA sequence: TGTGCCAGCAGTTCACTAGCGGGGTTGAACACCGGGGAGCTGTTTTTT.

The gene calls are TRBV29-1 and TRBJ2-2, with D perhaps TRBD2 (6 bases). Deletions cut 7 bases from V and 4 bases from J, with 10 bases between. This CDR3 comprises 12 residues. CDR1 is SQVTM and CDR2 is ANQGSEA in the germline V gene. The CDR3 sequence: CSGQGGTGELFF. For the CDR3, the DNA is TGCAGCGGCCAGGGAGGCACCGGGGAGCTGTTTTTT.

This clone was seen only once. The V gene is TRBV21-1, the J gene TRBJ1-5; TRBD1 is taken as the D call from the table, unchecked against the DNA. TRBV21-1 is deemed a pseudogene. This CDR3 is built from 15 residues. The CDR3 region has the DNA TGTGCCAGCAGCAAAGAATGTCAGGGTTCGGGGCCCCAGCATTTT. Translated: CASSKECQGSGPQHF.

The V gene is TRBV29-1, the J gene TRBJ2-3; D is unclear. The CDR3 consists of 13 residues. Looked up from germline, CDR1 is SQVTM and CDR2 is ANQGSEA. V was trimmed by 5 bases and J by 0 bases, leaving 9 bases between them. The CDR3 DNA reads as TGCAGCGTTAACCCACTTAGCACAGATACGCAGTATTTT. Protein product: CSVNPLSTDTQYF.

This clone was seen more than once but under ten times. The genes are TRBV15 and TRBJ2-1; 10 bases are shared with TRBD2. V shed 8 bases and J 9 bases; nucleotides not matched to a gene: 10. The CDR3 has 14 amino acids. Germline CDR1 reads LNHNV; CDR2 reads YYDKDF (reference sequence). CDR3 amino acids: CATEGVVAGGEQFF. CDR3 nucleotides: TGTGCCACCGAGGGTGTGGTAGCGGGGGGTGAGCAGTTCTTC.

The rearrangement joins TRBV7-2 to TRBJ1-1, with 8 positions matching TRBD1. The CDR3 has 14 residues. J was trimmed by 10 bases and V by 5 bases; bases with no gene match: 12. Germline V CDR1 and CDR2: SGHTA, FQGNSA. This CDR3 reads CASSPDRGSFRAFF. CDR3 nucleotide sequence: TGTGCCAGCAGCCCCGACAGGGGTTCGTTTCGAGCTTTCTTT.